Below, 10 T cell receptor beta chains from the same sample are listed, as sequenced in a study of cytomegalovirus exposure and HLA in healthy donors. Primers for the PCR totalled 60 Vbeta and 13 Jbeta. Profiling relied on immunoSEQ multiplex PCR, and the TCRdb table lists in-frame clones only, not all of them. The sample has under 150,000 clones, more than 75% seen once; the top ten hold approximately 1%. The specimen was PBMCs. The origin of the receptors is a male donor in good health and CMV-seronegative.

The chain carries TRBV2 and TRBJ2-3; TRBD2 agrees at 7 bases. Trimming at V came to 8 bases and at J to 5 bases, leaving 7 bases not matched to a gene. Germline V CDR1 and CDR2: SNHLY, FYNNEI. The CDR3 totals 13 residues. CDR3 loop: CASGEGKGDTQYF. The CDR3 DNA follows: TGTGCCAGCGGGGAGGGCAAGGGAGATACGCAGTATTTT.

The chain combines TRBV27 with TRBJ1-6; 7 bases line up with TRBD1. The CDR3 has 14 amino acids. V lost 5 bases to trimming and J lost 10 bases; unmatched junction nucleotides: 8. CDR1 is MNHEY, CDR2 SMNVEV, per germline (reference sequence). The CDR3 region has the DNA TGTGCCAGCAGTAAAGGGACAGCACCCTCACCCCTCCACTTT. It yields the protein CASSKGTAPSPLHF.

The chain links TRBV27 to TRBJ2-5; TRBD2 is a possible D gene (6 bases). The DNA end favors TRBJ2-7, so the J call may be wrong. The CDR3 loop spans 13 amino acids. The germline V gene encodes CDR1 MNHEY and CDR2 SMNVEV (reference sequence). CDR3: CASTEGSSYEQYF. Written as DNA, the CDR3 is TGTGCCAGCACGGAGGGGAGCTCCTACGAGCAGTACTTC.

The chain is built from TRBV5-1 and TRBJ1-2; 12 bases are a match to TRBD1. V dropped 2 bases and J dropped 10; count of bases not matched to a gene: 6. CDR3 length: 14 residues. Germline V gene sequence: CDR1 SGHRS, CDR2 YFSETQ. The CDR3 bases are TGCGCCAGCAGCTTAACCGGGACAGGGGGCGACTACACCTTC. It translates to CASSLTGTGGDYTF.

CDR3 region: CASSFRAGNTEAFF. In nucleotides, the CDR3 is TGTGCCAGCAGCTTCAGGGCCGGGAACACTGAAGCTTTCTTT. This sequence joins TRBV5-4 and TRBJ1-1; D is possibly TRBD1 (5 bases). Trimming took 2 bases from V and 1 from J, leaving 9 bases between them. This CDR3 spans 14 amino acids. Per the germline V gene, CDR1 is SGHNT and CDR2 is YYREEE (reference sequence).

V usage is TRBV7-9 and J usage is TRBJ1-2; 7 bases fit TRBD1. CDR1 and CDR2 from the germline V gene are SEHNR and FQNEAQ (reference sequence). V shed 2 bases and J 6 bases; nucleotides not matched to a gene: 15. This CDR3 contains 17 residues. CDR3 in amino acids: CASSLSTGRRHLHGYTF. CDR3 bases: TGTGCCAGCAGCTTATCGACAGGGCGACGCCATTTACATGGCTACACCTTC.

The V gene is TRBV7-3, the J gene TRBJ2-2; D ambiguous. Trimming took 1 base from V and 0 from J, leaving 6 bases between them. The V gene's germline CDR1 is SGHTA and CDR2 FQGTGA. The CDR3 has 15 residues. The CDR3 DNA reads TGTGCCAGCAGCTTAAACGCAGCGAACACCGGGGAGCTGTTTTTT. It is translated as CASSLNAANTGELFF. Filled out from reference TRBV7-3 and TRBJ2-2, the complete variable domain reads GAGVSQTPSNKVTEKGKYVELRCDPISGHTALYWYRQSLGQGPEFLIYFQGTGAADDSGLPNDRFFAVRPEGSVSTLKIQRTERGDSAVYLCASSLNAANTGELFFGEGSRLTVL.

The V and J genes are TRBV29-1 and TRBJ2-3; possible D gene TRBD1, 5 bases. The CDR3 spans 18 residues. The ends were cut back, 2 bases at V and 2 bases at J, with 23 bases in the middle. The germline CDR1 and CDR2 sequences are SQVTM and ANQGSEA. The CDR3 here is CSVESGRYPLRNTDTQYF. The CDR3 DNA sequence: TGCAGCGTTGAATCAGGGCGCTATCCGTTGAGGAACACAGATACGCAGTATTTT.

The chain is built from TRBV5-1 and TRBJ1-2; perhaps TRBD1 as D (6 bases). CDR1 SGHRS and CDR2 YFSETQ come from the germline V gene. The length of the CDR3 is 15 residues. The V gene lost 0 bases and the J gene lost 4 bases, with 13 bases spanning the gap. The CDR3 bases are TGCGCCAGCAGCTTGGAGGGGGGGGCCAGCTATGGCTACACCTTC. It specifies CASSLEGGASYGYTF.

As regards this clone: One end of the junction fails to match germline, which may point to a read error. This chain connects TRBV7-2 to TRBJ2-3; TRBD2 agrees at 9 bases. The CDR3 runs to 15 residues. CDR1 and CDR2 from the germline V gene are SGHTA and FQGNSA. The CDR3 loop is CASSLGGTSRDTQYF. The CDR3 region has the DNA TGTGCCAGCAGCTTAGGGGGGACTAGCAGAGATACGCAGTATTTT. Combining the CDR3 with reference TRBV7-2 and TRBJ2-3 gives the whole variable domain GAGVSQSPSNKVTEKGKDVELRCDPISGHTALYWYRQSLGQGLEFLIYFQGNSAPDKSGLPSDRFSAERTGGSVSTLTIQRTQQEDSAVYLCASSLGGTSRDTQYFGPGTRLTVL.